This is a list of T cell receptor beta chains from one sample in a study of T cell responses to AZD1222 COVID-19 vaccine. Produced via immunoSEQ multiplex PCR; TCRdb's table is partial and in-frame only. Here the sample spans about 60,000 clones, 70% to 80% being singletons. Sequencing was performed on peripheral blood, taken 28 days after the second AZD1222 dose. The receptors derive from an adult who received the AZD1222 COVID-19 vaccine. Each CDR3 is given with its conserved first and last residue. A D gene is named only where the DNA matches it firmly. The size entry is marked missing in some rows and otherwise reads once, few, many or a size class.

d_call,clone_size,v_call,j_call,cdr3_nt,cdr3_aa
.,.,TRBV28,TRBJ1-1,TGTGCCAGCAGTTACCCGGGAGAGAGGACTGAAGCTTTCTTT,CASSYPGERTEAFF
.,.,TRBV6-5,TRBJ1-5,TGTGCCAGCAGTTCTGTCAGGGGCGGTCAGCCCCAGCATTTT,CASSSVRGGQPQHF
.,.,TRBV7-9,TRBJ2-7,TGTGCCAGCAGCTTAAGTCATGTCGGAGGGTCCTACGAGCAGTACTTC,CASSLSHVGGSYEQYF
.,.,TRBV20-1,TRBJ2-1,TGCAGTGCTAGGCCTGAGCAGTTCTTC,CSARPEQFF
TRBD1,.,TRBV4-1,TRBJ1-2,TGCGCCAGCAGCCCGGAAGGGGGACAGGGGGGCTATGGCTACACCTTC,CASSPEGGQGGYGYTF
.,.,TRBV24-1,TRBJ2-1,TGTGCCACCAGAGGGACTGGCTCCTACAATGAGCAGTTCTTC,CATRGTGSYNEQFF
TRBD2,.,TRBV28,TRBJ2-3,TGTGCCAGCAGGCCTACTAGCGCAGATACGCAGTATTTT,CASRPTSADTQYF
.,.,TRBV3-1/TRBV3-2,TRBJ1-6,TGTGCCACCTCGGACGGTACCAATTCACCCCTCCACTTT,CATSDGTNSPLHF
.,.,TRBV6-5,TRBJ1-4,TGTGCCAGCCGTCGTGAAGGCGAAAAACTGTTTTTT,CASRREGEKLFF
TRBD1,.,TRBV7-2,TRBJ2-7,TGTGCCAGCAGCTTTGACAGGGCCTACGAGCAGTACTTC,CASSFDRAYEQYF
.,.,TRBV10-3,TRBJ1-2,TGTGCCATCAGTGATCACTATGGCTACACCTTC,CAISDHYGYTF
.,.,TRBV6-2/TRBV6-3,TRBJ2-7,TGTGCCAGCAGTTACTTTAACGAGCAGTACTTC,CASSYFNEQYF
.,.,TRBV6-5,TRBJ2-2,TGTGCCAGCAGTTATACGGGGAATGAGGGGGCCGGGGAGCTGTTTTTT,CASSYTGNEGAGELFF
.,once,TRBV7-8,TRBJ1-5,TGTGCCAGCAGCTTAGTCTCGGGGGTTGGTAGCAATCAGCCCCAGCATTTT,CASSLVSGVGSNQPQHF
.,.,TRBV11-2,TRBJ2-5,TGTGCCAGCAGCTTCTCGGGGGACCAGTACTTC,CASSFSGDQYF
TRBD1,.,TRBV5-5,TRBJ2-7,TGTGCCAGCAGCCACACGGGACAGGGGGCCTACGAGCAGTACTTC,CASSHTGQGAYEQYF
TRBD1,.,TRBV19,TRBJ2-3,TGTGCCAGTGGGGGACAGGGGTTTACAGATACGCAGTATTTT,CASGGQGFTDTQYF
.,.,TRBV3-1/TRBV3-2,TRBJ1-4,TGTGCCAGCAGCCAAAGTCCAGGGGTGAGGTTGGTGGAAAAACTGTTTTTT,CASSQSPGVRLVEKLFF
TRBD1,.,TRBV5-1,TRBJ1-4,TGCGCCAGCAGCCTTTTGACAGGGCTGAATTTGGAACTGTTTTTT,CASSLLTGLNLELFF
TRBD1,.,TRBV24-1,TRBJ1-5,TGTGCCACCAGTGACCCTCGGACAGGGGAAGGGGGTCAGCCCCAGCATTTT,CATSDPRTGEGGQPQHF